These 28 T cell receptor beta chains originate from one sample sequenced in a study of T cell repertoires in cytomegalovirus infection. TCRdb reprocessed the reads via MiXCR and lists one record per CDR3 protein. The data hold tens of thousands of distinct CDR3 sequences, with 4% observed a single time. What was sequenced was PBMCs. The receptors here all came from a human donor in good health (CMV status not recorded). Some clones in this sample may be carry-over from other donors' samples.

This clonotype appeared many times. The chain has TRBV7-9 and TRBJ1-1, with TRBD1 identical over 9 bases. J was trimmed by 4 bases and V by 5 bases; bases with no gene match: 5. The CDR3 length is 14 residues. Germline V CDR1 and CDR2: SEHNR, FQNEAQ (reference sequence). For the CDR3, the DNA is TGTGCCAGCAGCACACAGGGGGCAGGCACTGAAGCTTTCTTT. Protein product: CASSTQGAGTEAFF.

This clonotype came up many times. The chain recombines TRBV12-3 or TRBV12-4 with TRBJ2-1; 10 bases line up with TRBD2. Trimming removed 2 bases from V and 8 bases from J; junction bases left unmatched: 6. This CDR3 contains 15 residues. The CDR3 DNA sequence: TGTGCCAGCAGTTTATCTAGCGGGAGCCCCCATGAGCAGTTCTTC. It codes for CASSLSSGSPHEQFF.

This clonotype was seen ten or more times. The CDR3 sequence is CASNRGQGGYTF. Written as DNA, the CDR3 is TGTGCCAGCAACCGCGGACAGGGCGGCTACACCTTC. The J gene is TRBJ1-2, the V gene TRBV6-2 or TRBV6-3; 8 bases agree with TRBD1. Germline V gene lookup returns CDR1 MNHEY and CDR2 SVGEGT. The CDR3 totals 12 residues. Unmatched junction bases numbered 6, after V lost 7 bases and J lost 8 bases.

This clonotype was seen at least ten times. The gene calls are TRBV5-1 and TRBJ2-3, with 7 bases lining up with TRBD2. Germline trimming cut 0 bases from V and 3 bases from J; bases unmatched to any gene: 10. There are 17 residues in the CDR3. Germline-derived CDR1 and CDR2 are SGHRS and YFSETQ. CDR3 coding DNA: TGCGCCAGCAGCTTGGCCATCGGGGTCGGGGGGACAGATACGCAGTATTTT. It yields the protein CASSLAIGVGGTDTQYF.

This clonotype was observed many times. V gene TRBV7-2 combines with J gene TRBJ1-1, with 7 bases matching TRBD1. Germline V gene lookup returns CDR1 SGHTA and CDR2 FQGNSA. The CDR3 has 17 amino acids. Unmatched junction bases numbered 14, after V lost 2 bases and J lost 5 bases. CDR3 protein: CASSLIRTGTGGTEAFF. CDR3 coding DNA: TGTGCCAGCAGCTTAATCCGGACAGGAACCGGTGGGACTGAAGCTTTCTTT.

This clonotype was counted many times. The rearrangement links TRBV4-3 to TRBJ2-2, with 12 bases identical to TRBD2. This CDR3 is built from 18 residues. Germline CDR1 LGHNA, CDR2 YSLEER. With V trimmed by 0 bases and J by 4 bases, 6 bases remained unmatched. The CDR3 is CASSQDLAGGARTGELFF. CDR3 DNA: TGCGCCAGCAGCCAAGACCTAGCGGGGGGGGCCCGCACCGGGGAGCTGTTTTTT.

This clonotype has at least ten counts. The chain joins TRBV7-2 to TRBJ1-1; D gene ambiguous. Deletions cut 5 bases from V and 2 bases from J, with 12 bases between. Germline lookup yields CDR1 SGHTA and CDR2 FQGNSA. This CDR3 region has 14 residues. The CDR3 DNA reads as TGTGCCAGCAGCGTAAGCAGGAGTAACACTGAAGCTTTCTTT. Protein sequence: CASSVSRSNTEAFF.

This clonotype showed up many times. The V call is TRBV7-2, the J call TRBJ1-3, with D perhaps matching TRBD1 (5 bases). This CDR3 region has 16 residues. Germline CDR1 and CDR2: SGHTA and FQGNSA. Trimming left V 3 bases short and J 0 bases short, with 12 bases between. The DNA of the CDR3 is TGTGCCAGCAGCTTCATTGGACAAAGCTCTGGAAACACCATATATTTT. This sequence encodes CASSFIGQSSGNTIYF.

There are many counts of this clonotype. V gene TRBV11-1 combines with J gene TRBJ1-3, with TRBD1 matching over 7 bases. V shed 5 bases, J shed 1 base, and the junction held 8 bases outside the gene matches. The CDR3 covers 16 residues. Germline assignment: CDR1 SGHAT and CDR2 FQDESV (reference sequence). CDR3 in amino acids: CASSRDSDPSGNTIYF. The CDR3 DNA is TGTGCCAGCAGCCGGGACAGTGATCCATCTGGAAACACCATATATTTT.

This clonotype has a count of ten or more. This chain links TRBV7-2 with TRBJ1-6, with D uncertain. The V gene's germline CDR1 is SGHTA and CDR2 FQGNSA. V was clipped by 1 base and J by 0 bases, with 4 bases between them. The CDR3 covers 15 residues. CDR3 in DNA: TGTGCCAGCAGCTTAGTCGTCTCCTATAATTCACCCCTCCACTTT. Residues: CASSLVVSYNSPLHF.

The sample holds many counts of this clonotype. The chain recombines TRBV6-2 or TRBV6-3 with TRBJ2-6, with 7 bases lining up with TRBD1. This CDR3 region has 14 residues. Losses at the gene ends were 6 bases for V and 15 bases for J; bases not matched to a gene: 14. CDR1 and CDR2 (germline): MNHEY, SVGEGT. CDR3 residues: CASSRQGPSSYLTF. CDR3 in DNA: TGTGCCAGCAGCCGACAGGGACCGAGCTCTTACCTGACTTTC.

This clonotype was detected a few times. The chain links TRBV28 to TRBJ2-3; 10 nucleotides agree with TRBD1. The germline V gene encodes CDR1 MDHEN and CDR2 SYDVKM. Trimming cost V 5 bases and J 6 bases; bases outside gene matches: 5. The CDR3 has 14 residues. CDR3 region: CASSLDRGRDTQYF. The CDR3 DNA sequence: TGTGCCAGCAGTCTTGACAGGGGGCGTGATACGCAGTATTTT. The entire variable domain, with the rest obtained from reference TRBV28 and TRBJ2-3, is as follows: DVKVTQSSRYLVKRTGEKVFLECVQDMDHENMFWYRQDPGLGLRLIYFSYDVKMKEKGDIPEGYSVSREKKERFSLILESASTNQTSMYLCASSLDRGRDTQYFGPGTRLTVL.

This clonotype was observed many times. The rearrangement links TRBV7-2 to TRBJ2-3; no reliable D call. Trimming left V 0 bases short and J 2 bases short, with 9 bases between. CDR1 and CDR2 (germline): SGHTA, FQGNSA. The CDR3 totals 15 residues. The CDR3 here is CASSLAGTPTDTQYF. CDR3 bases: TGTGCCAGCAGCTTAGCGGGTACCCCCACAGATACGCAGTATTTT.

This clonotype was seen many times. J is TRBJ1-2 and V is TRBV20-1, with D hard to call. Germline V CDR1 and CDR2: DFQATT, SNEGSKA (reference sequence). Trimming left V 1 base short and J 6 bases short, with 12 bases between. This CDR3 contains 13 residues. This CDR3 reads CSARGHGIDGYTF. For the CDR3, the DNA is TGCAGTGCTAGAGGACATGGCATCGATGGCTACACCTTC.

Ten or more counts support this clonotype. The chain links TRBV11-2 to TRBJ1-1; D gene ambiguous. Germline V gene lookup returns CDR1 SGHAT and CDR2 FQNNGV. This CDR3 is built from 13 residues. V lost 3 bases, J lost 3 bases, and 8 bases lay in between. The CDR3: CASSLDSYTEAFF. The CDR3, as DNA: TGTGCCAGCAGCTTGGATTCGTACACTGAAGCTTTCTTT.

Ten or more counts support this clonotype. The chain carries TRBV28 and TRBJ1-6; the D is unclear. The CDR3 runs 16 residues. Germline lookup yields CDR1 MDHEN and CDR2 SYDVKM. The V and J ends lost 3 bases and 0 bases respectively, with 9 bases between them. The CDR3 DNA reads TGTGCCAGCAGTTTCCTTTTGAGCTCCTATAATTCACCCCTCCACTTT. It yields the protein CASSFLLSSYNSPLHF.

This clonotype was picked up a small number of times. V is TRBV7-2 and J is TRBJ2-5; the match to TRBD2 covers 7 bases. J was trimmed by 2 bases and V by 4 bases; bases with no gene match: 7. This CDR3 has 15 amino acids. CDR1 is SGHTA, CDR2 FQGNSA, per germline. The CDR3 loop is CASSSRGAGQETQYF. The DNA for the CDR3 is TGTGCCAGCAGCTCCCGCGGAGCGGGGCAAGAGACCCAGTACTTC.

This clonotype was seen repeatedly, ten times or more. V gene TRBV28 combines with J gene TRBJ2-1; 12 bases are a match to TRBD2. This CDR3 is built from 16 residues. V trimming: 5 bases; J trimming: 6 bases; junction bases outside the gene matches: 8. Germline assignment: CDR1 MDHEN and CDR2 SYDVKM. The chain's CDR3 is CASSPYRTSGVNEQFF. As DNA, the CDR3 is TGTGCCAGCAGTCCCTACCGGACTAGCGGGGTCAATGAGCAGTTCTTC.

This clonotype was observed at least ten times. This CDR3 reads CASSSNIGTPSPYNEQFF. CDR3 nucleotides: TGTGCCAGCAGCTCGAATATCGGGACTCCCTCTCCCTACAATGAGCAGTTCTTC. This chain uses TRBV7-2 with TRBJ2-1; D is possibly TRBD2 (6 bases). Germline V gene lookup returns CDR1 SGHTA and CDR2 FQGNSA. The CDR3 covers 18 residues. V was cut by 4 bases and J by 2 bases, with 21 bases left in between.

This clonotype has at least ten counts. The chain recombines TRBV7-8 with TRBJ2-7, with 9 bases aligning to TRBD2. The CDR3 is 14 amino acids. Trimming at V came to 4 bases and at J to 6 bases, leaving 7 bases not matched to a gene. CDR1 and CDR2 from the germline V gene are SGHVS and FQNEAQ. This CDR3 reads CASSYSGRGGEQYF. The CDR3 bases are TGTGCCAGCAGCTATAGCGGGAGAGGGGGCGAGCAGTACTTC.

This clonotype was recorded many times. V usage is TRBV29-1 and J usage is TRBJ2-1; 14 nucleotides line up with TRBD2. Trimming at V came to 1 base and at J to 8 bases, leaving 4 bases not matched to a gene. The germline gives CDR1 SQVTM, CDR2 ANQGSEA. The CDR3 has 15 residues. The DNA for the CDR3 is TGCAGCGTTGAAGGGGGACTAGCGGGAGCCCATGAGCAGTTCTTC. Amino acid sequence: CSVEGGLAGAHEQFF.

This clonotype was recorded at least ten times. The rearrangement joins TRBV7-3 to TRBJ2-5; D is uncertain. V was cut by 2 bases and J by 4 bases, with 8 bases left in between. CDR1 and CDR2 from the germline V gene are SGHTA and FQGTGA. The CDR3 is made up of 13 amino acids. CDR3 sequence (DNA): TGTGCCAGCAGCTTAGGCAGTGGAGAGACCCAGTACTTC. Protein: CASSLGSGETQYF.

This clonotype has ten or more counts. This chain connects TRBV29-1 to TRBJ2-2; D is ambiguous. CDR1 is SQVTM, CDR2 ANQGSEA, per germline. This CDR3 contains 12 residues. V lost 4 bases and J 2 bases, leaving 5 bases between the germline ends. The CDR3 reads CSVGHNTGELFF. For the CDR3, the DNA is TGCAGCGTTGGTCATAACACCGGGGAGCTGTTTTTT.

This clonotype came up many times. The chain is built from TRBV7-2 and TRBJ1-5; D remains unclear. This CDR3 has 13 residues. Trimming removed 6 bases from V and 0 bases from J, with 6 bases in between. Germline lookup yields CDR1 SGHTA and CDR2 FQGNSA. DNA of the CDR3: TGTGCCAGCAGGCAAAATAGCAATCAGCCCCAGCATTTT. Protein sequence: CASRQNSNQPQHF.

There are many counts of this clonotype. The V and J genes are TRBV27 and TRBJ1-5; D is possibly TRBD1 (5 bases). This CDR3 has 15 amino acids. Trimming shortened V by 2 bases and J by 2 bases, and 10 bases separated the two germline ends. CDR1 and CDR2 from the germline V gene are MNHEY and SMNVEV (reference sequence). CDR3 nucleotides: TGTGCCAGCAGTTTAATAGGGACGGGCAATCAGCCCCAGCATTTT. This codes for CASSLIGTGNQPQHF.

This clonotype was observed many times. The chain combines TRBV7-2 with TRBJ2-1; D ambiguous. Looked up from germline, CDR1 is SGHTA and CDR2 is FQGNSA. Trimming left V 2 bases short and J 3 bases short, with 20 bases between. This CDR3 has 18 amino acids. CDR3 sequence: CASSLYYSPGENYNEQFF. CDR3 nucleotides: TGTGCCAGCAGCTTATATTATAGCCCGGGTGAAAACTACAATGAGCAGTTCTTC.

There are many counts of this clonotype. Here the CDR3 DNA reads TGTGCCAGCAGCAAAACAGGGACTGGGGCCAACGTCCTGACTTTC. It codes for CASSKTGTGANVLTF. This chain uses TRBV7-3 with TRBJ2-6; a weak D match, TRBD1 (6 bases). The germline V and J ends were trimmed by 5 bases and 2 bases, with 10 bases remaining between them. This CDR3 is built from 15 residues. Germline values: CDR1 SGHTA, CDR2 FQGTGA.

This clonotype was counted ten times or more. This CDR3 reads CASSSTDTNEQFF. The CDR3 DNA is TGTGCCAGCAGCTCGACTGACACTAATGAGCAGTTCTTC. The genes are TRBV5-6 and TRBJ2-1; D is unclear. Germline CDR1 reads SGHDT; CDR2 reads YYEEEE. V gave up 3 bases and J gave up 7 bases, with 11 bases separating them. The CDR3 has 13 residues.